This TCR beta chain was sequenced during a study of cytotoxic CD8 clonotypes in ibrutinib-treated CLL. Targeted sequencing depth ranged from 1 in 200,000 to 1 in 1 million T cells. Using immunoSEQ multiplex PCR, the repertoire was profiled, and TCRdb retains in-frame clones only, with some absent. The sample consists of 270,000 or so clones, about 72% of them appearing once. Findings and limits, study-wide: Ibrutinib response saw clonality rise, and progression saw it return toward baseline. Clonality measured at baseline exceeded age-matched healthy donors, tracking circulating CD8+ T-cell counts. Rare overall, public clonotypes shrank or held steady under therapy.

The V gene lost 3 bases and the J gene lost 7 bases, with 11 bases spanning the gap. The V gene's germline CDR1 is SGHRS and CDR2 YFSETQ. This CDR3 spans 12 amino acids. Only a few counts were recorded for this clone. Its cognate antigen is unknown. The TCR originated in a human donor with chronic lymphocytic leukemia. This chain connects TRBV5-1 to TRBJ2-7; D gene ambiguous. The sequencing here drew on PBMCs, taken at disease progression, from a patient treated with ibrutinib. DNA for the CDR3: TGCGCCAGCAGCTCTCCGCGCTTGGAGCAGTACTTC. Its translation: CASSSPRLEQYF.